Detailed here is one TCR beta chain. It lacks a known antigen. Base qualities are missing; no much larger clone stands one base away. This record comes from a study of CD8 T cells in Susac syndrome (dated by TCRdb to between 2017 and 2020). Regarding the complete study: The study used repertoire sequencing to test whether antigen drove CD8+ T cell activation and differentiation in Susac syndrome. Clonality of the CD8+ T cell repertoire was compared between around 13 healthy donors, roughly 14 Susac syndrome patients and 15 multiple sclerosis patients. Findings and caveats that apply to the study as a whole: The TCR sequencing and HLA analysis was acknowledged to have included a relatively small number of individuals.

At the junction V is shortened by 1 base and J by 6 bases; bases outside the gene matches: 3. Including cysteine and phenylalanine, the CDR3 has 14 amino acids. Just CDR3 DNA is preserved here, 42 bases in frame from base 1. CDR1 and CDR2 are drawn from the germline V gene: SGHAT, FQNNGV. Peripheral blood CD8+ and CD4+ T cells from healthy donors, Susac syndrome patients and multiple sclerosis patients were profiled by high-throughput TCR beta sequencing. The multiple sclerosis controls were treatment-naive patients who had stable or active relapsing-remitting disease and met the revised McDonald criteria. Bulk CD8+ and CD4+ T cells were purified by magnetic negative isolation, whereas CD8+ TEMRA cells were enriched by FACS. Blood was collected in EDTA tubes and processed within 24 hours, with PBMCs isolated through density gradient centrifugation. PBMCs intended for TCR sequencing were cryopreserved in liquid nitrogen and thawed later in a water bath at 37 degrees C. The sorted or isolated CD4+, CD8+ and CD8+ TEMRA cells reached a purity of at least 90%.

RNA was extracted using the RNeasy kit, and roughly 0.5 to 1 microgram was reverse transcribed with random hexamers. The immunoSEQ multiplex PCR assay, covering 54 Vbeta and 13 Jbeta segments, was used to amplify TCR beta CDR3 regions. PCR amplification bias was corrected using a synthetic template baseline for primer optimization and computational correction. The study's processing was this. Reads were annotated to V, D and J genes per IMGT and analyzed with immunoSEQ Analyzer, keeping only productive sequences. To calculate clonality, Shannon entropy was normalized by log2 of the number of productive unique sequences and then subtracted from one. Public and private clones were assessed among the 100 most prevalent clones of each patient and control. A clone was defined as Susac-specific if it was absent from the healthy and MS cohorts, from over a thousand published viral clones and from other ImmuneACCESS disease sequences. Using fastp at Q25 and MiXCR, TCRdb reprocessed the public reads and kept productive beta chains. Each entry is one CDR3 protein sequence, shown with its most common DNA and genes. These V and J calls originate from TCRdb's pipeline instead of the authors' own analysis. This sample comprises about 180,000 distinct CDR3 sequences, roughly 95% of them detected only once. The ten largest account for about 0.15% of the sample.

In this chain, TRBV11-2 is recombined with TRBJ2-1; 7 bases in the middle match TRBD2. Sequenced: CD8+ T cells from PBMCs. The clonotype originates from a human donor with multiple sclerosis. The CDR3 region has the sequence CASSLGGGVNEQFF. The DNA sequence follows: TGTGCCAGCAGCTTAGGGGGGGGAGTCAATGAGCAGTTCTTC.